Listed here are 9 T cell receptor beta chains from one sample, sequenced in a study of Graves' ophthalmopathy and Graves' hyperthyroidism. RNA transcripts served as template for amplifying TCR beta CDR3 sequences. A first-round RT-PCR used HTBI primers, followed by a second-round multiplex PCR. A single record per CDR3 protein comes from TCRdb applying MiXCR to the multiplex PCR reads. The repertoire holds 560,000 or so distinct CDR3 sequences, with under 45% as singletons. Sequencing was carried out using peripheral blood or thyroid tissue (not recorded which). These receptors all stem from an adult man with Graves' hyperthyroidism.

This clonotype was found many times. This rearrangement joins TRBV20-1 to TRBJ1-2; 8 positions agree with TRBD1. The junction had 6 bases not matched to a gene; V was cut back by 5 bases and J by 4 bases. CDR3 length: 13 amino acids. Germline CDR1 DFQATT, CDR2 SNEGSKA (reference sequence). The CDR3 coding sequence is TGCAGTGCTTACGACAGGGGTAGCTATGGCTACACCTTC. Its protein is CSAYDRGSYGYTF.

To note about this clonotype: Given a much more abundant clone one base away, this may be a read error. The chain uses TRBV7-2 and TRBJ2-2; D may be TRBD1 or TRBD2 (7 bases each). This CDR3 region has 16 residues. CDR1 and CDR2 from the germline V gene are SGHTA and FQGNSA. Trimming stripped 6 bases from V and 2 bases from J, with 16 bases between. This CDR3 is CASSPMGGGNTGELFF. For the CDR3, the DNA is TGTGCCAGCAGTCCCATGGGAGGGGGCAACACCGGGGAGCTGTTTTTT. The full variable domain, completed using reference TRBV7-2 and TRBJ2-2, is GAGVSQSPSNKVTEKGKDVELRCDPISGHTALYWYRQSLGQGLEFLIYFQGNSAPDKSGLPSDRFSAERTGGSVSTLTIQRTQQEDSAVYLCASSPMGGGNTGELFFGEGSRLTVL.

This chain uses TRBV29-1 with TRBJ1-3; D ambiguous. Germline CDR1 is SQVTM and CDR2 is ANQGSEA. The CDR3 extends over 12 amino acids. CDR3 bases: TGCAGTCCCAAGAGCTCTGGAAACACCATATATTTT. It encodes CSPKSSGNTIYF.

This clonotype was recorded a few times. The CDR3 coding sequence is TGTGCCAGCAGTTTAGCGGGAGGGATCTATCAGCCCCAGCATTTT. This gives the protein CASSLAGGIYQPQHF. This chain links TRBV12-3 or TRBV12-4 with TRBJ1-5; D gene uncertain. The CDR3 sequence is 15 residues long. V lost 0 bases to trimming and J lost 5 bases, with 11 bases between them.

This clonotype showed up many times. The chain couples TRBV7-9 to TRBJ1-2; D remains unclear. Germline V gives CDR1 SEHNR, CDR2 FQNEAQ (reference sequence). The germline V and J ends were trimmed by 1 base and 3 bases, with 9 bases remaining between them. This CDR3 is built from 14 residues. The CDR3 DNA reads as TGTGCCAGCAGCTTAGTTGGAACAGACTATGGCTACACCTTC. Its translation is CASSLVGTDYGYTF. The full variable domain, completed using reference TRBV7-9 and TRBJ1-2, is DTGVSQNPRHKITKRGQNVTFRCDPISEHNRLYWYRQTLGQGPEFLTYFQNEAQLEKSRLLSDRFSAERPKGSFSTLEIQRTEQGDSAMYLCASSLVGTDYGYTFGSGTRLTVV.

This clonotype occurred once. The genes are TRBV5-1 and TRBJ2-5; 12 bases are shared with TRBD2. J was trimmed by 5 bases and V by 4 bases; bases with no gene match: 9. The CDR3 sequence is 16 residues long. CDR1 is SGHRS and CDR2 is YFSETQ in the germline V gene. CDR3 in amino acids: CASSPPRLAGDETQYF. The CDR3 nucleotides read TGCGCCAGCAGCCCTCCCAGACTAGCGGGAGATGAGACCCAGTACTTC.

The genes are TRBV29-1 and TRBJ2-2, with TRBD1 matching 10 bases. Germline trimming cut 6 bases from V and 7 bases from J; bases unmatched to any gene: 11. The germline V gene has CDR1 SQVTM and CDR2 ANQGSEA. The CDR3 runs to 15 residues. The CDR3 spells CSVEKAGTGVGELFF. CDR3 nucleotides: TGCAGCGTCGAGAAGGCCGGGACAGGGGTCGGGGAGCTGTTTTTT.

This clonotype was counted once. A much larger clonotype is one base distant, so this may be a read error. The CDR3 DNA follows: TGCGCCAGCAGCTTGTGGCTAACGGGAAACGAGCAGTACTTC. Translated, it gives CASSLWLTGNEQYF. The rearrangement links TRBV5-5 to TRBJ2-7; D perhaps matches TRBD2 (5 bases). CDR3 length equals 14 residues. Germline CDR1 reads SGHKS; CDR2 reads YYEKEE (reference sequence).

The rearrangement joins TRBV19 to TRBJ2-2, with 11 bases fitting TRBD2. The V and J ends lost 8 bases and 5 bases, in that order; junction bases with no gene match: 7. Germline CDR1 reads LNHDA; CDR2 reads SQIVND (reference sequence). The CDR3 has 15 residues. The CDR3 bases are TGTGCCAGTTCTCCTAGCGGGAGGCGTACCGGGGAGCTGTTTTTT. Residues: CASSPSGRRTGELFF.